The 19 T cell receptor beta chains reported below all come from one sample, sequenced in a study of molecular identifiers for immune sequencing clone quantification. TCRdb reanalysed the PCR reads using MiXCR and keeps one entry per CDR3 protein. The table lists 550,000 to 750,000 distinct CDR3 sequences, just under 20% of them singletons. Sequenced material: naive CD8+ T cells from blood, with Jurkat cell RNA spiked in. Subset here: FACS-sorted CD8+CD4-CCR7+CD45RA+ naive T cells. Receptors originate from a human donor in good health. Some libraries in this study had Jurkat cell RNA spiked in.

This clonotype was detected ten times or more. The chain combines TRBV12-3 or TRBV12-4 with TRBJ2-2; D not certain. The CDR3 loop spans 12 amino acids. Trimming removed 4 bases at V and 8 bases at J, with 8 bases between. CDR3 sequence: CASSSREGELFF. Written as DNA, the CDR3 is TGTGCCAGCAGTTCCAGAGAGGGGGAGCTGTTTTTT.

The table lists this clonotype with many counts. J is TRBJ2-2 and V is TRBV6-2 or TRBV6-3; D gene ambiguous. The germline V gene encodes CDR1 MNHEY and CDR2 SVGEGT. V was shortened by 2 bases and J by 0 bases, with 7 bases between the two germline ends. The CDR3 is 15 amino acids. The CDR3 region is CASSYAGSNTGELFF. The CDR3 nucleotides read TGTGCCAGCAGTTACGCCGGCTCGAACACCGGGGAGCTGTTTTTT.

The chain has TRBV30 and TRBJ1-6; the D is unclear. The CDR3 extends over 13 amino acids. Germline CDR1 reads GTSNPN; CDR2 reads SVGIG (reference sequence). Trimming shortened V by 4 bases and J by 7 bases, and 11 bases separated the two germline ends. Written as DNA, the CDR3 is TGTGCCTGGACGTCAACAAGGAATTCACCCCTCCACTTT. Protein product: CAWTSTRNSPLHF.

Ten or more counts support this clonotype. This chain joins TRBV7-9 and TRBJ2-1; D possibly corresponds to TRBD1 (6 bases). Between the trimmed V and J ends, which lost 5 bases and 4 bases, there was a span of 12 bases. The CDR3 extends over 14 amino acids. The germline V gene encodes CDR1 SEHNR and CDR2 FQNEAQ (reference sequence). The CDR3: CASSTSTGYNEQFF. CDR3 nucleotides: TGTGCCAGCAGCACGTCGACAGGATACAATGAGCAGTTCTTC.

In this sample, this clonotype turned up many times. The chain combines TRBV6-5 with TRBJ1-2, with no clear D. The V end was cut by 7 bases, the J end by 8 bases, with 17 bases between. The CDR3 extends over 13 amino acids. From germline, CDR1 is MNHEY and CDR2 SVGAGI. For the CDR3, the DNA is TGTGCCAGCACCCCGACCGATTCTATGGGCTACACCTTC. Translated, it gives CASTPTDSMGYTF.

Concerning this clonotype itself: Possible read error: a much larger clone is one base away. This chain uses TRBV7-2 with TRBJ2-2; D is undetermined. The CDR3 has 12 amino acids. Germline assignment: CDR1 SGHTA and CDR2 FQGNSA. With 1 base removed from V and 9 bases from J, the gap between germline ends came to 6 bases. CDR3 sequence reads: CASSLETWELFF. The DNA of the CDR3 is TGTGCCAGCAGCTTAGAAACCTGGGAGCTGTTTTTT.

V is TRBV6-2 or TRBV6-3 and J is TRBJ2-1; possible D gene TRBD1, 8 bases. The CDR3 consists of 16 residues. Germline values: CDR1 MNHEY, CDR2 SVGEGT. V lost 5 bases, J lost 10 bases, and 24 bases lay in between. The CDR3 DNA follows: TGTGCCAGCAGTCAACCAGGGGGCGGGGGAAGTTACGAGCAGTTCTTC. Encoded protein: CASSQPGGGGSYEQFF.

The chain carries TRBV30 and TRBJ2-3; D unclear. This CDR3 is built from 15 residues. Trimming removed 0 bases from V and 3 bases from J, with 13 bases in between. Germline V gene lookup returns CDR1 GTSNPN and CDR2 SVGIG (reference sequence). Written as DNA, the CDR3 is TGTGCCTGGAGTGTAGACGATGGGTATACAGATACGCAGTATTTT. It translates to CAWSVDDGYTDTQYF.

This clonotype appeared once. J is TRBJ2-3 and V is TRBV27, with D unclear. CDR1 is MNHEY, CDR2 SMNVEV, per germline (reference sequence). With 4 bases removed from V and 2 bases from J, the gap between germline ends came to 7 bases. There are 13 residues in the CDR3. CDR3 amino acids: CASSCRPTDTQYF. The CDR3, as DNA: TGTGCCAGCAGTTGCAGGCCCACAGATACGCAGTATTTT.

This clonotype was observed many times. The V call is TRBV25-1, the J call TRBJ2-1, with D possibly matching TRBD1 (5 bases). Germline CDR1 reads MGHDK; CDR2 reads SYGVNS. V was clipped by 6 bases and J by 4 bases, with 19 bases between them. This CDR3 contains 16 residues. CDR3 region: CASSLTGPLGYNEQFF. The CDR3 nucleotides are TGTGCCAGCAGCTTAACAGGCCCCTTAGGTTACAATGAGCAGTTCTTC.

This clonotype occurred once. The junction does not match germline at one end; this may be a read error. Here the CDR3 reads CANSYESRVGTDTQYF. Written as DNA, the CDR3 is TGTGCCAACAGTTACGAGTCCAGGGTAGGCACAGATACGCAGTATTTT. The chain combines TRBV6-6 with TRBJ2-3; possibly TRBD1 for D (5 bases). In germline, CDR1 is MNHNY, CDR2 SVGAGI (reference sequence). The CDR3 runs to 16 residues.

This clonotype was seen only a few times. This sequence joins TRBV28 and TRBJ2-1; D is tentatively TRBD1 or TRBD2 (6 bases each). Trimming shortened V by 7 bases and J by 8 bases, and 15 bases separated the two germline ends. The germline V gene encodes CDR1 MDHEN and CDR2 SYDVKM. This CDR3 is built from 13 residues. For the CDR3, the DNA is TGTGCCAGCACTTTGGGGGGCAGTTATGAGCAGTTCTTC. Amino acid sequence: CASTLGGSYEQFF. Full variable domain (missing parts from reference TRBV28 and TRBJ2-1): DVKVTQSSRYLVKRTGEKVFLECVQDMDHENMFWYRQDPGLGLRLIYFSYDVKMKEKGDIPEGYSVSREKKERFSLILESASTNQTSMYLCASTLGGSYEQFFGPGTRLTVL.

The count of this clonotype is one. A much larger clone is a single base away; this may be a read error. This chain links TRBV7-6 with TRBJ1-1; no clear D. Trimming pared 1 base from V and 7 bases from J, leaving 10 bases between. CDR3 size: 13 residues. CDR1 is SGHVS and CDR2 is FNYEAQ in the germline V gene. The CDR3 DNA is TGTGCCAGCAGCTTAGTATCTGGCGGTGAAGCTTTCTTT. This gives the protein CASSLVSGGEAFF.

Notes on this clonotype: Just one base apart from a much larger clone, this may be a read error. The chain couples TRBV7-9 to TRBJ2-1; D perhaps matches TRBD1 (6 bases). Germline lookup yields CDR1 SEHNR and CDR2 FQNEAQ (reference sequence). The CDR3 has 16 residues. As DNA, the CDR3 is TGTGCCAGCAGCTTTACTCCACAGGGAACCTACAATGAGCGGTTCTTC. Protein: CASSFTPQGTYNERFF.

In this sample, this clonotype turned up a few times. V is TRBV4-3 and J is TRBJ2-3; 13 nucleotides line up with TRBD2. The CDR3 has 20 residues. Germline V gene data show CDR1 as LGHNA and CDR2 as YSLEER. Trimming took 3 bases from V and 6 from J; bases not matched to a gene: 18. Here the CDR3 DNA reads TGCGCCAGCAGCCAGCCCCCCGGACTAGCGGGGGCCTTAACATTTGATACGCAGTATTTT. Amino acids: CASSQPPGLAGALTFDTQYF.

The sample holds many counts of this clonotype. The CDR3 DNA follows: TGTGCCAGCACCTGGGAGGGGGCCGTAGAGACCCAGTACTTC. This codes for CASTWEGAVETQYF. The rearrangement joins TRBV12-3 or TRBV12-4 to TRBJ2-5; the D gene could be TRBD1 or TRBD2 (7 bases each). This CDR3 has 14 amino acids. V shed 7 bases and J shed 4 bases, with 16 bases lying between them.

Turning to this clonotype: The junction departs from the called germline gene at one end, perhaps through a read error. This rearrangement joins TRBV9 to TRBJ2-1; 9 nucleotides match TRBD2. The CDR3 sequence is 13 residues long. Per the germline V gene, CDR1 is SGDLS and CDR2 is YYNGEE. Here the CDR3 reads CASSLSGRNERFF. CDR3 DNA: TGTGCCAGCTCCTTGAGCGGGAGGAATGAGCGGTTCTTC.

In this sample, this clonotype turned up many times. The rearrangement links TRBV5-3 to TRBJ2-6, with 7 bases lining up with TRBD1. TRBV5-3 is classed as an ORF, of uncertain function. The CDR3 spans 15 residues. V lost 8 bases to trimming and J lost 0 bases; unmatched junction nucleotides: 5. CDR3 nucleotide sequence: TGTGCCAGGACAGGGAATTTCTCTGGGGCCAACGTCCTGACTTTC. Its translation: CARTGNFSGANVLTF.

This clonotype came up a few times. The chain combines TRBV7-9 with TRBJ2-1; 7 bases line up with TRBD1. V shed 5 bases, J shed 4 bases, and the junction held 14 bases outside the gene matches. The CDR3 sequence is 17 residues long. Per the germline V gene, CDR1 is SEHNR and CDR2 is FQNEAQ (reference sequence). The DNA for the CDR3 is TGTGCCAGCAGCCCCCCTAGAGGGGGCGAGATTTACAATGAGCAGTTCTTC. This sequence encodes CASSPPRGGEIYNEQFF.